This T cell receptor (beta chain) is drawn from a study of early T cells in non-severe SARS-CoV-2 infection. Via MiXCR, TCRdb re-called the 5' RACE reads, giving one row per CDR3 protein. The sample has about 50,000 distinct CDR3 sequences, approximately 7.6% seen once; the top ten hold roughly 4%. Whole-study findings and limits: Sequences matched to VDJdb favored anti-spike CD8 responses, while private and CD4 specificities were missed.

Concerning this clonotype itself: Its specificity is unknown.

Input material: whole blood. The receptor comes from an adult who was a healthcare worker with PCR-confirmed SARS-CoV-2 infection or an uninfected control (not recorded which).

CDR3 coding DNA: TGTGCCAGCAGTGTGAGTAGCGGAGGAGCAGATACGCAGTATTTT. This translates into CASSVSSGGADTQYF. The rearrangement uses TRBV6-4 and TRBJ2-3; D may be TRBD2 (6 bases). This CDR3 has 15 residues. Trimming removed 4 bases at V and 4 bases at J, with 15 bases between. The germline V gene encodes CDR1 MRHNA and CDR2 SNTAGT.